The rows below give T cell receptor beta chains drawn from one sample of a study of shared clonotypes between healthy human individuals. The repertoire was sequenced with immunoSEQ multiplex PCR; TCRdb's copy has only in-frame clones and lacks some. Here the sample spans over a million clones, 70% to 80% being singletons. Material for sequencing was memory CD4+ T cells from PBMCs. These receptors came from a man between 18 and 35 years old in good health. Some clones in this sample may be carry-over from other donors' samples. The CDR3 runs from the conserved cysteine through the conserved F or W. Fields, in order: D gene, clone size, V gene, J gene, CDR3 DNA, CDR3 protein. The D gene is left open where the match is weak. Only part of the rows carry a size: once, few, many, or a class if the clone is expanded.

TRBD1,NA,TRBV4-2,TRBJ1-3,TGTGCCAGCAGCCAAGGACAGGGGGGGGACACCATATATTTT,CASSQGQGGDTIYF
NA,NA,TRBV14,TRBJ1-2,TGTGCCAGCAGCCAAAAAGGGTACAACTATGGCTACACCTTC,CASSQKGYNYGYTF
NA,NA,TRBV9,TRBJ2-1,TGTGCCAGCAGCGTAGACCCCCAGGGGGGTTACAATGAGCAGTTCTTC,CASSVDPQGGYNEQFF
NA,NA,TRBV30,TRBJ2-1,TGTGCCTGGAAAGCGGAGTACAATGAGCAGTTCTTC,CAWKAEYNEQFF
NA,few,TRBV7-7,TRBJ1-5,TGTGCCGGGGGGGAGCAGCCCCAGCATTTT,CAGGEQPQHF
NA,NA,TRBV5-1,TRBJ1-3,TGCGCCAGCAGCTTCCAGGGGAGCTCTGGAAACACCATATATTTT,CASSFQGSSGNTIYF
NA,NA,TRBV29-1,TRBJ1-3,TGCAGCGTTCCGGACGGCTCTGGAAACACCATATATTTT,CSVPDGSGNTIYF
TRBD1,NA,TRBV6-6,TRBJ2-1,TGTGCCAGCAGGGGAAGACAGGGGGCGATCTACAATGAGCAGTTCTTC,CASRGRQGAIYNEQFF
TRBD1,NA,TRBV5-1,TRBJ1-1,TGCGCCAGCAGCCCGGGGGACAGGTGGGCTTTCTTT,CASSPGDRWAFF
NA,NA,TRBV5-6,TRBJ2-3,TGTGCCAGCAGCTCCCTGGCGGCAGATACGCAGTATTTT,CASSSLAADTQYF
TRBD2,NA,TRBV20-1,TRBJ2-3,TGCAGTGCAACTAGCGGGCGGCCCCAGTATTTT,CSATSGRPQYF
NA,NA,TRBV7-3,TRBJ1-1,TGTGCCAGCAGCCCAACCCCAGGGTGGACTGAAGCTTTCTTT,CASSPTPGWTEAFF
TRBD1,NA,TRBV7-2,TRBJ1-1,TGTGCCAGCAGCTTAAGCCCAGGGGGCATGAACACTGAAGCTTTCTTT,CASSLSPGGMNTEAFF
TRBD2,NA,TRBV6-5,TRBJ2-1,TGTGCCAGCAGTTACTCCCGTAGCGGGGGTGACAATGAGCAGTTCTTC,CASSYSRSGGDNEQFF
NA,NA,TRBV30,TRBJ2-7,TGTGCCTGGAGCGTAAACGGACGGAACAGTGAGTACTTC,CAWSVNGRNSEYF
NA,NA,TRBV28,TRBJ2-7,TGTGCCAGCAGTTTAGGCCTAGCGTACGAGCAGTACTTC,CASSLGLAYEQYF
TRBD1,NA,TRBV4-3,TRBJ2-7,TGCGCCAGCAGCCAAGACCCACCGGGACAGGGTACCCACGAGCAGTACTTC,CASSQDPPGQGTHEQYF
TRBD2,NA,TRBV7-9,TRBJ2-1,TGTGCCAGCAGCTCAGGGACTAGCGGGATCTCCTACAATGAGCAGTTCTTC,CASSSGTSGISYNEQFF
TRBD2,NA,TRBV4-1,TRBJ2-1,TGCGCCAGCAGCCAAGAGGTAGCGGGAGTAGGGAATGAGCAGTTCTTC,CASSQEVAGVGNEQFF
NA,NA,TRBV6-5,TRBJ1-2,TGTGCCAGCAGTTACTTTGGGACGGGGAAGGACTATGGCTACACCTTC,CASSYFGTGKDYGYTF
TRBD2,once,TRBV5-1,TRBJ2-3,TGCGCCAGCAGCTTGGGACTGACTAGCGGGGGGAGCACAGATACGCAGTATTTT,CASSLGLTSGGSTDTQYF
TRBD1,NA,TRBV5-1,TRBJ2-2,TGCGCCAGCAGCCGTTCCGGGACAGGGGACACCGGGGAGCTGTTTTTT,CASSRSGTGDTGELFF
NA,NA,TRBV5-1,TRBJ2-3,TGCGCCAGCAGCTCCCCCGGAGTGGCGGGAGATACGCAGTATTTT,CASSSPGVAGDTQYF
NA,NA,TRBV5-1,TRBJ1-2,TGCGCCAGCAGCTTGGGCGGCCCGGATGGCTACACCTTC,CASSLGGPDGYTF
TRBD1,NA,TRBV11-2,TRBJ2-7,TGTGCCAGCAGCTTGGCGACAGGGGGTGGCTACGAGCAGTACTTC,CASSLATGGGYEQYF
TRBD1,NA,TRBV19,TRBJ2-1,TGTGCCAGTAGTATCAGGGGGCGGGTTTTCGATGAGCAGTTCTTC,CASSIRGRVFDEQFF
TRBD1,NA,TRBV6-5,TRBJ1-2,TGTGCCAGCGGACGACAGGGGATTCGGGATGGCTACACCTTC,CASGRQGIRDGYTF
NA,NA,TRBV7-2,TRBJ1-1,TGTGCCAGCAGCTTCCAGAGAACAAATGAAGCTTTCTTT,CASSFQRTNEAFF
NA,NA,TRBV28,TRBJ1-2,TGTGCCAGCAGTTTAGAGGGCAGGACGAGCTATGGCTACACCTTC,CASSLEGRTSYGYTF
NA,NA,TRBV2,TRBJ2-5,TGTGCCAGCAGTCTTTACAAAGAGACCCAGTACTTC,CASSLYKETQYF
NA,NA,TRBV7-9,TRBJ2-7,TGTGCCAGCAGCTTAGCCCCCCTCTACGAGCAGTACTTC,CASSLAPLYEQYF
TRBD2,NA,TRBV10-3,TRBJ2-1,TGTGCCATCGGCGGGAGTCTTTCCTACAATGAGCAGTTCTTC,CAIGGSLSYNEQFF
NA,NA,TRBV29-1,TRBJ1-2,TGCAGCGTTGATGGACAGAATAACTATGGCTACACCTTC,CSVDGQNNYGYTF
NA,NA,TRBV6-6,TRBJ2-3,TGTGCCAGCAGCGCCCTCAGGGGCGATACGCAGTATTTT,CASSALRGDTQYF
NA,NA,TRBV28,TRBJ1-3,TGTGCCAGCAGTTTATGGTCTGGAAACACCATATATTTT,CASSLWSGNTIYF
NA,NA,TRBV5-1,TRBJ2-3,TGCGCCAGCAGCACGACAGGGAGAGCTGAAGGAGGGACAGATACGCAGTATTTT,CASSTTGRAEGGTDTQYF
NA,few,TRBV4-3,TRBJ1-1,TGCGCCAGCAGCCTAGGGTTTAACACTGAAGCTTTCTTT,CASSLGFNTEAFF
NA,once,TRBV6-1,TRBJ2-1,TGTGCCAGCAGTGACCGACCCACGAGCTCCTACAATGAGCAGTTCTTC,CASSDRPTSSYNEQFF
TRBD1,NA,TRBV28,TRBJ1-2,TGTGCCAGCAGTTTGCTCGGGACAGGGAACTATGGCTACACCTTC,CASSLLGTGNYGYTF
NA,NA,TRBV4-1,TRBJ1-2,TGCGCCAGCAGCCAAGAGCCGGGACGGACAAACTATGGCTACACCTTC,CASSQEPGRTNYGYTF
TRBD1,few,TRBV7-3,TRBJ2-1,TGTGCCAGCAGCTTAGCGGGACAGGGGACAAGTATGTTCTTC,CASSLAGQGTSMFF
NA,NA,TRBV5-1,TRBJ1-3,TGCGCCAGCAGCTCGGAGGGTTCTGGAAACACCATATATTTT,CASSSEGSGNTIYF
NA,NA,TRBV2,TRBJ2-3,TGTGCCAGCAGTATAGCACCAGATACGCAGTATTTT,CASSIAPDTQYF
NA,NA,TRBV7-2,TRBJ2-2,TGTGCCAGCAGCTTTTTGACCGGGGAGCTGTTTTTT,CASSFLTGELFF